A single sample gave rise to the 22 T cell receptor beta chains below, sequenced in a study of CD4+ T cells in melanoma. Measured with immunoSEQ multiplex PCR; TCRdb has only the in-frame clones, and not every one. This sample carries roughly 110,000 clones, around 92% of them seen once, and the ten largest clones take 3.3%. Sequenced material: peripheral blood. Receptors originate from a human donor with melanoma.

This chain joins TRBV7-3 and TRBJ1-1; tentative D call: TRBD1 (5 bases). The CDR3 is 15 amino acids. Germline CDR1 and CDR2: SGHTA and FQGTGA. V gave up 1 base and J gave up 1 base, with 10 bases separating them. CDR3 coding DNA: TGTGCCAGCAGCTTAATACGGGGGGGGAACACTGAAGCTTTCTTT. This gives the protein CASSLIRGGNTEAFF.

The chain couples TRBV9 to TRBJ2-1; D assignment may be TRBD1 or TRBD2 (5 bases each). Germline values: CDR1 SGDLS, CDR2 YYNGEE. CDR3 length equals 15 residues. V was clipped by 2 bases and J by 5 bases, with 14 bases between them. The CDR3 DNA reads TGTGCCAGCAGCGTCTCCGGGACGACCAACAATGAGCAGTTCTTC. Amino acid sequence: CASSVSGTTNNEQFF.

The table lists this clone with a few counts. Other DNA sequences of this sample code for an identical CDR3. V gene TRBV27 combines with J gene TRBJ2-7; weak D call: TRBD1 (5 bases). CDR1 and CDR2 (germline): MNHEY, SMNVEV (reference sequence). CDR3 length equals 15 residues. The germline V and J ends were trimmed by 0 bases and 1 base, with 10 bases remaining between them. DNA for the CDR3: TGTGCCAGCAGTTTATCGGCAGGGCTATCCTACGAGCAGTACTTC. The encoded protein is CASSLSAGLSYEQYF.

The rearrangement uses TRBV4-3 and TRBJ2-1, with no clear D. V lost 4 bases and J 6 bases, leaving 13 bases between the germline ends. From germline, CDR1 is LGHNA and CDR2 YSLEER. The CDR3 is made up of 14 amino acids. This CDR3 reads CASSRFNPTNEQFF. In DNA form, the CDR3 reads TGCGCCAGCAGCCGGTTTAACCCTACCAATGAGCAGTTCTTC.

The chain is built from TRBV28 and TRBJ1-2; TRBD1 agrees at 8 bases. The ends lost 11 bases at V and 6 bases at J; junction bases unmatched: 5. The CDR3 contains 11 residues. Germline values: CDR1 MDHEN, CDR2 SYDVKM. The CDR3 reads CAGPGGHGYTF. The CDR3 DNA reads TGTGCCGGGCCAGGGGGCCATGGCTACACCTTC.

The chain has TRBV7-3 and TRBJ1-1; 9 bases are a match to TRBD1. The J segment lost 5 bases and the V segment lost 5 bases, leaving 6 bases of the junction unmatched. The CDR3 contains 14 residues. Germline assignment: CDR1 SGHTA and CDR2 FQGTGA. The CDR3 is CASSPRQGGTEAFF. The CDR3 nucleotides are TGTGCCAGCAGCCCCAGACAGGGGGGAACTGAAGCTTTCTTT.

The chain uses TRBV2 and TRBJ2-7, with D possibly matching TRBD1 (7 bases). The CDR3 has 15 residues. CDR1 is SNHLY and CDR2 is FYNNEI in the germline V gene. V shed 5 bases and J shed 3 bases, with 17 bases lying between them. CDR3 sequence: CASSKAGQRYYEQYF. The CDR3 bases are TGTGCCAGCAGTAAGGCGGGACAGAGGTACTACGAGCAGTACTTC.

The rearrangement joins TRBV5-1 to TRBJ2-5; maybe TRBD1 (8 bases). With 3 bases removed from V and 1 base from J, the gap between germline ends came to 16 bases. CDR3 size: 16 residues. CDR1 is SGHRS, CDR2 YFSETQ, per germline. CDR3 coding DNA: TGCGCCAGCAGCTCACACAGGGGGGAGGGCCAAGAGACCCAGTACTTC. Its protein is CASSSHRGEGQETQYF.

This sequence joins TRBV19 and TRBJ2-3, with 8 bases lining up with TRBD2. The CDR3 consists of 14 residues. V lost 5 bases and J lost 6; bases outside the gene matches: 7. Germline loops: CDR1 LNHDA, CDR2 SQIVND (reference sequence). CDR3 amino acids: CASSPSGSGDTQYF. CDR3 coding DNA: TGTGCCAGTAGTCCGAGCGGGAGTGGTGATACGCAGTATTTT. Full variable domain (rest looked up from reference TRBV19 and TRBJ2-3): DGGITQSPKYLFRKEGQNVTLSCEQNLNHDAMYWYRQDPGQGLRLIYYSQIVNDFQKGDIAEGYSVSREKKESFPLTVTSAQKNPTAFYLCASSPSGSGDTQYFGPGTRLTVL.

The chain couples TRBV18 to TRBJ2-2; TRBD1 matches 7 bases. The germline CDR1 and CDR2 sequences are KGHSH and LQKENI. This CDR3 spans 15 amino acids. V shed 4 bases, J shed 2 bases, and the junction held 4 bases outside the gene matches. The CDR3 DNA reads as TGTGCCAGCTCACAGGGGGCTACTAACACCGGGGAGCTGTTTTTT. Its protein product is CASSQGATNTGELFF.

Details on this clone: Other DNA sequences in this sample translate to the same CDR3. The chain employs TRBV5-1 and TRBJ2-3; TRBD2 matches 10 bases. The CDR3 runs to 15 residues. The ends lost 1 base at V and 1 base at J; junction bases unmatched: 0. Germline values: CDR1 SGHRS, CDR2 YFSETQ. CDR3 amino acids: CASSLLAGGTDTQYF. The CDR3, as DNA: TGCGCCAGCAGCTTGCTAGCGGGGGGCACAGATACGCAGTATTTT.

CDR3 in DNA: TGTGCCAGCAGCTTAGGACTTAATACGCAGTATTTT. This gives the protein CASSLGLNTQYF. The chain recombines TRBV7-2 with TRBJ2-3; no definite D call. Per the germline V gene, CDR1 is SGHTA and CDR2 is FQGNSA. The CDR3 consists of 12 residues. The ends were cut back, 1 base at V and 7 bases at J, with 6 bases in the middle.

This rearrangement joins TRBV5-1 to TRBJ1-2, with D unresolved. The germline V and J ends were trimmed by 4 bases and 4 bases, with 14 bases remaining between them. This CDR3 spans 14 amino acids. Germline CDR1 reads SGHRS; CDR2 reads YFSETQ. The CDR3 sequence is CASSPDGALYGYTF. CDR3 nucleotide sequence: TGCGCCAGCAGCCCTGACGGTGCCCTCTATGGCTACACCTTC.

This chain links TRBV7-9 with TRBJ1-4, with TRBD1 matching over 9 bases. The length of the CDR3 is 15 residues. The germline V gene has CDR1 SEHNR and CDR2 FQNEAQ (reference sequence). The V segment lost 1 base and the J segment 4 bases; nucleotides outside the gene matches: 1. In DNA form, the CDR3 reads TGTGCCAGCAGCTTAGGGGACAGGGATAATGAAAAACTGTTTTTT. This gives the protein CASSLGDRDNEKLFF.

This clone has only one observation. J is TRBJ1-2 and V is TRBV7-9; unclear D gene. With 6 bases removed from V and 5 bases from J, the gap between germline ends came to 13 bases. CDR1 is SEHNR and CDR2 is FQNEAQ in the germline V gene (reference sequence). There are 13 residues in the CDR3. CDR3 DNA: TGTGCCAGCAGTTCCCGGGCGGGGTATGGCTACACCTTC. Translated, it gives CASSSRAGYGYTF.

The chain employs TRBV11-3 and TRBJ2-3; 7 bases agree with TRBD1. Looked up from germline, CDR1 is SGHNT and CDR2 is YENEEA. CDR3 length: 13 amino acids. J lost 4 bases, V lost 3 bases, and 1 base had no gene match. In DNA form, the CDR3 reads TGTGCCAGCAGCTTGACAGGGCCAGATACGCAGTATTTT. It yields the protein CASSLTGPDTQYF.

This chain uses TRBV7-9 with TRBJ2-1; TRBD2 matches 12 bases. CDR1 and CDR2 from the germline V gene are SEHNR and FQNEAQ (reference sequence). CDR3 length: 17 residues. The trim removed 0 bases at V and 1 base at J, leaving 1 base unmatched. The CDR3 bases are TGTGCCAGCAGCTTAGCAACTAGCGGGGGGTCCTACAATGAGCAGTTCTTC. It is translated as CASSLATSGGSYNEQFF.

The rearrangement joins TRBV27 to TRBJ2-1; D not resolved. Germline CDR1 and CDR2: MNHEY and SMNVEV (reference sequence). Trimming removed 0 bases at V and 11 bases at J, with 11 bases between. This CDR3 has 13 amino acids. Here the CDR3 reads CASSLSGAFKQFF. In DNA, the CDR3 is TGTGCCAGCAGTTTATCCGGCGCCTTCAAGCAGTTCTTC.

The chain carries TRBV5-4 and TRBJ2-7; a weak D match, TRBD1 (6 bases). Germline V gene lookup returns CDR1 SGHNT and CDR2 YYREEE (reference sequence). V lost 4 bases to trimming and J lost 0 bases, with 14 bases between them. The CDR3 has 15 amino acids. The CDR3 region has the DNA TGTGCCAGCAGCAGGGGCCGGGACAACTCCTACGAGCAGTACTTC. It codes for CASSRGRDNSYEQYF.

The genes are TRBV9 and TRBJ2-2; D is perhaps TRBD1 or TRBD2 (7 bases each). V lost 4 bases and J lost 5, with 24 bases in between. The CDR3 sequence is 18 residues long. The germline gives CDR1 SGDLS, CDR2 YYNGEE. CDR3 amino acids: CASSPRDSKLARTGELFF. Written as DNA, the CDR3 is TGTGCCAGCAGCCCCCGGGACAGCAAACTAGCGAGGACCGGGGAGCTGTTTTTT.

The chain uses TRBV10-1 and TRBJ1-4, with D hard to call. Per germline, CDR1 WNHNN and CDR2 SYGVQD (reference sequence). The CDR3 runs 13 residues. The V end was cut by 1 base, the J end by 9 bases, with 9 bases between. The CDR3 here is CASSEYQAQKLFF. The CDR3 nucleotides read TGCGCCAGCAGTGAGTATCAGGCTCAAAAACTGTTTTTT.

This clone has only one observation. This rearrangement joins TRBV7-3 to TRBJ2-2; 13 positions agree with TRBD2. The germline V gene encodes CDR1 SGHTA and CDR2 FQGTGA. The CDR3 consists of 17 residues. Trimming cost V 4 bases and J 3 bases; bases outside gene matches: 5. The CDR3 protein is CASSWTSGRGYTGELFF. Here the CDR3 DNA reads TGTGCCAGCAGCTGGACTAGCGGGAGAGGTTACACCGGGGAGCTGTTTTTT.